This entry lists 32 T cell receptor beta chains sequenced from one sample in a study of blood T cells in healthy people across ages. With a J-beta primer mix and a sample-barcoded 5' primer, a second PCR ran about 6 to 11 cycles. One entry per CDR3 protein results from TCRdb running MiXCR on the 5' RACE reads. The sample holds roughly 1,800,000 distinct CDR3 sequences, 40% to 55% seen once. Sample: blood. These receptors were collected from a woman aged 40 to 50 in good health.

This rearrangement joins TRBV6-2 or TRBV6-3 to TRBJ2-1; D is unclear. Germline V CDR1 and CDR2: MNHEY, SVGEGT. Trimming pared 0 bases from V and 8 bases from J, leaving 11 bases between. This CDR3 has 14 amino acids. The CDR3 is CASSYSQLLDEQFF. The CDR3 nucleotides are TGTGCCAGCAGTTACTCGCAACTTCTGGATGAGCAGTTCTTC.

The chain employs TRBV20-1 and TRBJ1-2; D might be TRBD1 (5 bases). Germline lookup yields CDR1 DFQATT and CDR2 SNEGSKA (reference sequence). With 5 bases removed from V and 4 bases from J, the gap between germline ends came to 23 bases. The CDR3 has 16 residues. The CDR3 sequence: CSAYPRTGTMGYGYTF. CDR3 sequence (DNA): TGCAGTGCTTATCCACGAACAGGCACCATGGGCTATGGCTACACCTTC.

The CDR3 protein is CASSETHRRWEQYF. The CDR3 DNA sequence: TGCGCCAGCAGTGAGACCCATAGGCGGTGGGAGCAGTACTTC. The chain uses TRBV5-1 and TRBJ2-7; no firm D call. This CDR3 spans 14 amino acids. The germline CDR1 and CDR2 sequences are SGHRS and YFSETQ. Trimming removed 5 bases from V and 7 bases from J, with 19 bases in between. The complete variable domain, with remaining parts taken from reference TRBV5-1 and TRBJ2-7, reads KAGVTQTPRYLIKTRGQQVTLSCSPISGHRSVSWYQQTPGQGLQFLFEYFSETQRNKGNFPGRFSGRQFSNSRSEMNVSTLELGDSALYLCASSETHRRWEQYFGPGTRLTVT.

This chain joins TRBV4-2 and TRBJ2-5; D might be TRBD2 (5 bases). The CDR3 sequence is 16 residues long. V was shortened by 1 base and J by 2 bases, with 14 bases between the two germline ends. Germline CDR1 reads LGHNA; CDR2 reads YNFKEQ. The chain's CDR3 is CASSQAATGIQETQYF. The CDR3 DNA is TGTGCCAGCAGCCAAGCCGCGACGGGAATACAAGAGACCCAGTACTTC.

The CDR3 loop is CSAVRDSGIYEQYF. CDR3 in DNA: TGCAGTGCCGTCCGGGACAGCGGGATCTACGAGCAGTACTTC. The rearrangement links TRBV20-1 to TRBJ2-7; D tentatively reads TRBD1 or TRBD2 (7 bases each). V shed 6 bases and J shed 3 bases, with 18 bases lying between them. The V gene's germline CDR1 is DFQATT and CDR2 SNEGSKA (reference sequence). This CDR3 spans 14 amino acids.

This clonotype has only a few counts. The chain is built from TRBV7-2 and TRBJ2-4; D gene uncertain. The CDR3 length is 15 residues. Germline V gene sequence: CDR1 SGHTA, CDR2 FQGNSA. V lost 1 base to trimming and J lost 6 bases, with 13 bases between them. The CDR3 loop reads CASSLENASLNIQYF. The CDR3, as DNA: TGTGCCAGCAGCTTAGAAAACGCGTCTTTAAACATTCAGTACTTC. The entire variable domain, with the rest obtained from reference TRBV7-2 and TRBJ2-4, is as follows: GAGVSQSPSNKVTEKGKDVELRCDPISGHTALYWYRQSLGQGLEFLIYFQGNSAPDKSGLPSDRFSAERTGGSVSTLTIQRTQQEDSAVYLCASSLENASLNIQYFGAGTRLSVL.

This clonotype occurred once. The rearrangement links TRBV6-5 to TRBJ2-1; D assignment may be TRBD1 or TRBD2 (5 bases each). In germline, CDR1 is MNHEY, CDR2 SVGAGI. V was clipped by 2 bases and J by 2 bases, with 16 bases between them. CDR3 length equals 17 residues. Here the CDR3 DNA reads TGTGCCAGCAGTTACGAGTCGGGGACCAACCCCTACAATGAGCAGTTCTTC. It codes for CASSYESGTNPYNEQFF.

This chain joins TRBV13 and TRBJ2-5; 8 bases line up with TRBD1. CDR3 size: 13 residues. Germline V lookup: CDR1 PRHDT, CDR2 FYEKMQ (reference sequence). V shed 5 bases, J shed 11 bases, and the junction held 10 bases outside the gene matches. The CDR3 DNA follows: TGTGCCAGCAGCACCGACAGGGGAAGACAGCAGTACTTC. Amino acids: CASSTDRGRQQYF.

This chain uses TRBV5-1 with TRBJ2-5; a possible D gene is TRBD1 (7 bases). The CDR3 is made up of 14 amino acids. Trimming pared 4 bases from V and 4 bases from J, leaving 14 bases between. Per the germline V gene, CDR1 is SGHRS and CDR2 is YFSETQ. CDR3 protein: CASSAGQQLETQYF. Here the CDR3 DNA reads TGCGCCAGCAGCGCGGGACAGCAGTTAGAGACCCAGTACTTC.

V usage is TRBV29-1 and J usage is TRBJ1-4; 8 positions match TRBD1. This CDR3 is 14 amino acids long. With V trimmed by 4 bases and J by 8 bases, 9 bases remained unmatched. Looked up from germline, CDR1 is SQVTM and CDR2 is ANQGSEA. The CDR3 spells CSVGQGLTKEKLFF. The CDR3 DNA sequence: TGCAGCGTTGGACAGGGGCTCACAAAGGAAAAACTGTTTTTT.

The chain employs TRBV7-9 and TRBJ1-5; D not resolved. The CDR3 runs to 14 residues. Germline values: CDR1 SEHNR, CDR2 FQNEAQ (reference sequence). V gave up 5 bases and J gave up 5 bases, with 13 bases separating them. In DNA form, the CDR3 reads TGTGCCAGCAGCCCACTACCGTGGGATCAGCCCCAGCATTTT. The encoded protein is CASSPLPWDQPQHF.

The rearrangement uses TRBV25-1 and TRBJ2-1; D not certain. Between the trimmed V and J ends, which lost 1 base and 9 bases, there was a span of 4 bases. The CDR3 totals 11 residues. Germline-derived CDR1 and CDR2 are MGHDK and SYGVNS. CDR3 sequence: CASSEFVEQFF. The CDR3 DNA reads as TGTGCCAGCAGTGAATTTGTTGAGCAGTTCTTC.

This clonotype came up a few times. CDR3 region: CASTSPLYGEQFF. The CDR3 DNA follows: TGTGCCAGTACCAGCCCATTATACGGAGAGCAGTTCTTC. V is TRBV2 and J is TRBJ2-1; D is unclear. Looked up from germline, CDR1 is SNHLY and CDR2 is FYNNEI. V gave up 9 bases and J gave up 10 bases, with 19 bases separating them. This CDR3 has 13 amino acids.

This clonotype was picked up a small number of times. The chain joins TRBV6-2 or TRBV6-3 to TRBJ2-5; 9 nucleotides line up with TRBD1. Germline loops: CDR1 MNHEY, CDR2 SVGEGT. CDR3 size: 18 residues. The V gene end was trimmed by 7 bases and the J gene end by 1 base; junction bases not matched to a gene: 16. The CDR3 DNA reads as TGTGCCAGCACTGCGGGGATGAGGTCGACAGGGGGCCAAGAGACCCAGTACTTC. Translated: CASTAGMRSTGGQETQYF.

The chain couples TRBV28 to TRBJ2-7; possibly TRBD1 or TRBD2 for D (5 bases each). V was cut by 5 bases and J by 7 bases, with 18 bases left in between. CDR3 size: 14 residues. Per germline, CDR1 MDHEN and CDR2 SYDVKM. Written as DNA, the CDR3 is TGTGCCAGCAGTCCAGTTGGGACCATAAATGAGCAGTACTTC. Its protein is CASSPVGTINEQYF.

Notes on this clonotype: The junction departs from germline at one end; a sequencing error may be responsible. The gene calls are TRBV5-5 and TRBJ2-3; D possibly corresponds to TRBD1 (6 bases). The CDR3 is 14 residues long. From germline, CDR1 is SGHKS and CDR2 YYEKEE (reference sequence). Here the CDR3 reads CASGLEQGIDTQYF. CDR3 coding DNA: TGTGCCAGCGGCTTGGAGCAGGGGATAGATACGCAGTATTTT. Full variable domain (missing parts from reference TRBV5-5 and TRBJ2-3): DAGVTQSPTHLIKTRGQQVTLRCSPISGHKSVSWYQQVLGQGPQFIFQYYEKEERGRGNFPDRFSARQFPNYSSELNVNALLLGDSALYLCASGLEQGIDTQYFGPGTRLTVL.

This clonotype turned up a few times. The gene calls are TRBV10-3 and TRBJ1-1; D not certain. Germline loops: CDR1 ENHRY, CDR2 SYGVKD. Between the trimmed V and J ends, which lost 3 bases and 9 bases, there was a span of 14 bases. There are 13 residues in the CDR3. CDR3 coding DNA: TGTGCCATCAGTGAAGGCAGGAGCAAGCAAGCTTTCTTT. This codes for CAISEGRSKQAFF.

This clonotype was seen a handful of times. The rearrangement links TRBV3-1 to TRBJ1-2; 9 bases match TRBD1. Germline CDR1 reads LGHDT; CDR2 reads YNNKEL (reference sequence). After removal of 7 bases from V and 3 bases from J, the junction contained 6 bases not matched to a gene. This CDR3 region has 14 residues. For the CDR3, the DNA is TGTGCCAGCACCCCGGGACAGGGCTACTATGGCTACACCTTC. This codes for CASTPGQGYYGYTF.

The genes are TRBV25-1 and TRBJ2-5; D gene uncertain. Germline V CDR1 and CDR2: MGHDK, SYGVNS. Trimming shortened V by 8 bases and J by 0 bases, and 16 bases separated the two germline ends. The CDR3 covers 15 residues. The CDR3: CASPFGRHNQETQYF. Written as DNA, the CDR3 is TGTGCCAGCCCCTTCGGCAGACACAACCAAGAGACCCAGTACTTC.

The genes are TRBV27 and TRBJ1-4, with D perhaps TRBD1 (6 bases). The CDR3 loop spans 14 amino acids. Trimming cost V 6 bases and J 5 bases, with 13 bases left between them. Germline CDR1 reads MNHEY; CDR2 reads SMNVEV (reference sequence). CDR3 nucleotides: TGTGCCAGCAGCAGACAGGTGCCGAATGAAAAACTGTTTTTT. Protein sequence: CASSRQVPNEKLFF.

This clonotype has only a few counts. This sequence joins TRBV5-1 and TRBJ2-3; D might be TRBD1 or TRBD2, each matching 5 bases. V was clipped by 4 bases and J by 3 bases, with 21 bases between them. This CDR3 region has 17 residues. CDR1 and CDR2 from the germline V gene are SGHRS and YFSETQ. The CDR3 protein is CASSPKRGLARTDTQYF. CDR3 nucleotides: TGCGCCAGCAGCCCAAAGAGGGGCTTGGCTAGAACAGATACGCAGTATTTT.

This chain connects TRBV6-5 to TRBJ2-1; TRBD2 aligns across 10 bases. This CDR3 spans 15 amino acids. V lost 0 bases and J lost 8; bases outside the gene matches: 4. CDR1 is MNHEY, CDR2 SVGAGI, per germline. As DNA, the CDR3 is TGTGCCAGCAGTTACTCGGCTAGCGGGGGCTATGAGCAGTTCTTC. This gives the protein CASSYSASGGYEQFF.

The chain uses TRBV20-1 and TRBJ2-3, with 12 bases lining up with TRBD2. The V gene end was trimmed by 1 base and the J gene end by 3 bases; junction bases not matched to a gene: 5. The CDR3 totals 16 residues. Germline V gives CDR1 DFQATT, CDR2 SNEGSKA (reference sequence). CDR3 in amino acids: CSARVPSGGVTDTQYF. The CDR3 DNA sequence: TGCAGTGCTAGAGTCCCTAGCGGGGGGGTGACAGATACGCAGTATTTT.

This clonotype was counted ten times or more. The chain recombines TRBV29-1 with TRBJ2-7; no clear D gene. The V gene's germline CDR1 is SQVTM and CDR2 ANQGSEA. The CDR3 is 11 residues long. V dropped 2 bases and J dropped 6 bases, with 8 bases sitting between them. The CDR3 reads CSVENWGEQYF. The CDR3 DNA follows: TGCAGCGTTGAAAATTGGGGCGAGCAGTACTTC.

Worth noting for this clonotype: One end of the junction does not line up with germline, which may come from a read error. The genes are TRBV20-1 and TRBJ2-6; TRBD2 aligns across 9 bases. Germline V gene sequence: CDR1 DFQATT, CDR2 SNEGSKA (reference sequence). The CDR3 spans 16 residues. The chain's CDR3 is CSARAGGPSGANVLTF. CDR3 DNA: TGCAGTGCCAGAGCGGGGGGACCCTCTGGGGCCAACGTCCTGACTTTC.

CDR3 in DNA: TGTGCCAGCAGTTCGCGCCTAGTTAACTATGGCTACACCTTC. It encodes CASSSRLVNYGYTF. The chain employs TRBV14 and TRBJ1-2; D is ambiguous. The V and J ends lost 6 bases and 1 base respectively, with 12 bases between them. CDR1 is SGHDN and CDR2 is FVKESK in the germline V gene. The CDR3 contains 14 residues.

This chain connects TRBV27 to TRBJ2-7, with D perhaps matching TRBD1 (6 bases). From germline, CDR1 is MNHEY and CDR2 SMNVEV (reference sequence). CDR3 size: 16 residues. The V end was cut by 5 bases, the J end by 0 bases, with 17 bases between. The chain's CDR3 is CASSTPPGHDSYEQYF. The CDR3 DNA reads TGTGCCAGCAGTACTCCCCCGGGACACGACTCCTACGAGCAGTACTTC.

The genes are TRBV7-2 and TRBJ2-3; D remains unclear. The CDR3 length is 16 residues. Germline assignment: CDR1 SGHTA and CDR2 FQGNSA. V was trimmed by 5 bases and J by 5 bases, leaving 20 bases between them. The CDR3 loop is CASSAGLAGFGDTQYF. The DNA of the CDR3 is TGTGCCAGCAGCGCTGGGCTGGCCGGGTTTGGAGATACGCAGTATTTT.

This sequence joins TRBV9 and TRBJ2-7; TRBD1 agrees at 7 bases. Germline lookup yields CDR1 SGDLS and CDR2 YYNGEE. The ends lost 2 bases at V and 6 bases at J; junction bases unmatched: 5. The CDR3 is made up of 13 amino acids. The CDR3 DNA reads as TGTGCCAGCAGCGTTGAGGGGGCGGGCGAGCAGTACTTC. Residues: CASSVEGAGEQYF. The whole variable domain, remainder taken from reference TRBV9 and TRBJ2-7, is DSGVTQTPKHLITATGQRVTLRCSPRSGDLSVYWYQQSLDQGLQFLIQYYNGEERAKGNILERFSAQQFPDLHSELNLSSLELGDSALYFCASSVEGAGEQYFGPGTRLTVT.

The chain is built from TRBV19 and TRBJ1-5; possibly TRBD1 for D (5 bases). CDR1 is LNHDA, CDR2 SQIVND, per germline (reference sequence). The CDR3 loop spans 14 amino acids. V shed 4 bases and J shed 3 bases, with 10 bases lying between them. The CDR3 here is CASSNLGANQPQHF. The CDR3 nucleotides are TGTGCCAGTAGTAATCTCGGGGCCAATCAGCCCCAGCATTTT. The variable domain in full, with the rest retrieved from reference TRBV19 and TRBJ1-5, is DGGITQSPKYLFRKEGQNVTLSCEQNLNHDAMYWYRQDPGQGLRLIYYSQIVNDFQKGDIAEGYSVSREKKESFPLTVTSAQKNPTAFYLCASSNLGANQPQHFGDGTRLSIL.

The table lists this clonotype with a few counts. The chain combines TRBV7-3 with TRBJ2-3; D remains unclear. Trimming removed 2 bases from V and 2 bases from J, with 8 bases in between. This CDR3 has 14 residues. Per the germline V gene, CDR1 is SGHTA and CDR2 is FQGTGA. The CDR3 nucleotides are TGTGCCAGCAGCTTACGGGCCTACACAGATACGCAGTATTTT. This sequence encodes CASSLRAYTDTQYF.

V gene TRBV2 combines with J gene TRBJ1-6, with TRBD1 matching over 8 bases. Germline V gene data show CDR1 as SNHLY and CDR2 as FYNNEI. The J segment lost 7 bases and the V segment lost 1 base, leaving 3 bases of the junction unmatched. The CDR3 is 15 residues long. CDR3: CASSEGDRGNSPLHF. CDR3 nucleotides: TGTGCCAGCAGTGAAGGTGACAGGGGAAATTCACCCCTCCACTTT.